Below, one T cell receptor beta chain is given with its context. What it recognizes is unknown. This table comes from immunoSEQ multiplex PCR, and its TCRdb copy is limited to in-frame clones, with some not included. The sample yields 330,000 or so clones, 90% seen once. Treatment of the sample: around 19 received Ad26.COV2.S at low or high dose, single or two shots; about 5 received placebo; per-sample allocation not given. The samples were gathered on day 63 after the first injection of vaccine or placebo. The shot given was an Ad26 vector that makes Wuhan-strain SARS-CoV-2 spike. This sample stems from a study of Ad26.COV2.S vaccination and SARS-CoV-2 variants. Looking at the study overall: Ad26.COV2.S shots went into the muscle once or twice, 56 days apart.

Regarding the study as a whole: Post-vaccination spike-specific CD8+ and CD4+ T cell responses reportedly had substantial breadth.

Looked up from germline, CDR1 is MDHEN and CDR2 is SYDVKM. Trimming took off 8 bases at V and 5 bases at J, with 10 bases between the two ends. The CDR3 covers 11 residues. The source material was peripheral blood, sampled in a trial of Ad26.COV2.S vaccine versus placebo. This clonotype was obtained from a person between 18 and 59 years old who received the Ad26.COV2.S COVID-19 vaccine or a placebo. The J gene is TRBJ2-7, the V gene TRBV28; D gene ambiguous. The CDR3 reads CASGLRDEQYF. Here the CDR3 DNA reads TGTGCCAGCGGGCTCCGGGACGAGCAGTACTTC.